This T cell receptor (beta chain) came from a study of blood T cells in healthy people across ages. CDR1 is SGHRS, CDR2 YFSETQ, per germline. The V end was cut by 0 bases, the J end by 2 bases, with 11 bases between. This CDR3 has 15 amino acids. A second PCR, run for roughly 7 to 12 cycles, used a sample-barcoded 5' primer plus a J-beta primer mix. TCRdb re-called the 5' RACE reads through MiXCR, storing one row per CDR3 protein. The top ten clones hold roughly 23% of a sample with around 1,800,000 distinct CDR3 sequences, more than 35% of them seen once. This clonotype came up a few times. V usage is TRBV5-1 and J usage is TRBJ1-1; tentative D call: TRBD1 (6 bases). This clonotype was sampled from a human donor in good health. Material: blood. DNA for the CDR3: TGCGCCAGCAGCTTGGGGTCAGGGGACAACACTGAAGCTTTCTTT. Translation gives CASSLGSGDNTEAFF.